The sequence of this TCR beta chain was determined in a study of control samples from healthy donors and cancer patients. The CDR3 length is 19 residues. Unmatched junction bases numbered 16, after V lost 0 bases and J lost 5 bases. Sequencing was performed with immunoSEQ multiplex PCR; in TCRdb, only in-frame clones are kept and a portion is missing. The sample contains more than 150,000 clones, 90% to 95% of which appear only once. The chain employs TRBV23-1 and TRBJ2-4, with TRBD2 matching 7 bases. TRBV23-1 is treated as an ORF (open reading frame) with a function not yet certain. The sequence was collected from a woman in her thirties in good health. The source material was blood. In DNA, the CDR3 is TGCGCCAGCAGTCAATCCTTAAAATCTAGGAAGCGGGGCCAAAACATTCAGTACTTC. This gives the protein CASSQSLKSRKRGQNIQYF.